The clone carrying this T cell receptor beta chain turned up a few times. Its antigen is unidentified. Unique molecular identifiers had been added to the TCR beta cDNA libraries. Some 500,000 cDNA molecules were recovered from an input of about 1 to 10 million T cells. TCRdb fed the PCR reads into MiXCR, producing one record per CDR3 protein. The sample has 600,000 to 700,000 distinct CDR3 sequences, 55% to 70% seen once. This CDR3 is built from 16 residues. The germline gives CDR1 LGHNA, CDR2 YSLEER. V was trimmed by 6 bases and J by 5 bases, leaving 22 bases between them. This specimen comes from a study of post-analysis software for immune sequencing data. Findings and limits, study-wide: With TRBV5-6, TRBV5-1 and TRBV20-1 included, about five TRBV segments were more frequent in patients than in controls.

The genes are TRBV4-3 and TRBJ1-2; D is uncertain. Input material: blood. The receptor's source is a girl aged 2 to 9 with multiple sclerosis. The CDR3 bases are TGCGCCAGCAGTCAGTTGGCAATTGGCGGGCTATATGGCTACACCTTC. Its protein is CASSQLAIGGLYGYTF.